Below are 16 T cell receptor beta chains sequenced from a single sample in a study of blood T cell repertoires in COVID-19. The table came from immunoSEQ multiplex PCR; TCRdb's copy has only in-frame clones and leaves some out. Here the sample spans roughly 250,000 clones, roughly 80% being singletons. Specimen: peripheral blood. The receptor source for this set is a woman between 40 and 50 years old with active or convalescent COVID-19.

This clone was recorded at least ten times. The rearrangement links TRBV9 to TRBJ2-7; TRBD2 is a possible D gene (7 bases). This CDR3 contains 15 residues. Trimming took off 3 bases at V and 5 bases at J, with 18 bases between the two ends. Germline CDR1 reads SGDLS; CDR2 reads YYNGEE. CDR3 in amino acids: CASSAAFRGADEQYF. The CDR3 region has the DNA TGTGCCAGCAGCGCCGCTTTTCGGGGGGCGGACGAGCAGTACTTC.

The V and J genes are TRBV7-9 and TRBJ2-3, with 7 bases aligning to TRBD2. Germline lookup yields CDR1 SEHNR and CDR2 FQNEAQ (reference sequence). Trimming removed 7 bases from V and 1 base from J; junction bases left unmatched: 5. This CDR3 contains 14 residues. The CDR3 nucleotides are TGTGCCAGCACCCCCGGACTAGGCACAGATACGCAGTATTTT. This encodes CASTPGLGTDTQYF.

J is TRBJ1-6 and V is TRBV2; no reliable D call. There are 14 residues in the CDR3. In germline, CDR1 is SNHLY, CDR2 FYNNEI. The V gene lost 7 bases and the J gene lost 7 bases, with 14 bases spanning the gap. As DNA, the CDR3 is TGTGCCAGCATTAATAACGCGATCAATTCACCCCTCCACTTT. This translates into CASINNAINSPLHF.

The rearrangement joins TRBV30 to TRBJ2-2; maybe TRBD1 (7 bases). Germline V CDR1 and CDR2: GTSNPN, SVGIG (reference sequence). CDR3 length: 15 amino acids. The V gene lost 0 bases and the J gene lost 7 bases, with 15 bases spanning the gap. CDR3 DNA: TGTGCCTGGAGTGTTGATTTCAGGGGGGTCGGGGAGCTGTTTTTT. It specifies CAWSVDFRGVGELFF.

CDR3 nucleotides: TGTGCCAGCAGCCCCCGTGGACAGGGACACTATGGCTACACCTTC. It translates to CASSPRGQGHYGYTF. The rearrangement uses TRBV7-9 and TRBJ1-2; TRBD1 aligns across 8 bases. With 5 bases clipped from V and 3 bases from J, the junction kept 8 bases outside the gene matches. The CDR3 is 15 residues long. Germline assignment: CDR1 SEHNR and CDR2 FQNEAQ (reference sequence).

There are a few counts of this clone. CDR3 bases: TGTGCCTGGAGTGGCGGTATCGAGCAGTACTTC. It is translated as CAWSGGIEQYF. The rearrangement joins TRBV30 to TRBJ2-7, with D uncertain. Trimming stripped 1 base from V and 6 bases from J, with 7 bases between. The CDR3 sequence is 11 residues long. Germline V gene data show CDR1 as GTSNPN and CDR2 as SVGIG (reference sequence). Complete variable domain (other parts from reference TRBV30 and TRBJ2-7): SQTIHQWPATLVQPVGSPLSLECTVEGTSNPNLYWYRQAAGRGLQLLFYSVGIGQISSEVPQNLSASRPQDRQFILSSKKLLLSDSGFYLCAWSGGIEQYFGPGTRLTVT.

The chain links TRBV5-4 to TRBJ2-5, with 13 bases that match TRBD2. V dropped 4 bases and J dropped 6; count of bases not matched to a gene: 6. This CDR3 comprises 15 residues. Germline V gives CDR1 SGHNT, CDR2 YYREEE (reference sequence). The CDR3 spells CASSPTSGGWKTQYF. The CDR3 DNA reads TGTGCCAGCAGCCCGACTAGCGGGGGGTGGAAGACCCAGTACTTC.

The chain couples TRBV6-5 to TRBJ1-6; 7 bases match TRBD1. Germline V gene data show CDR1 as MNHEY and CDR2 as SVGAGI. The trim removed 5 bases at V and 9 bases at J, leaving 10 bases unmatched. The CDR3 is made up of 15 amino acids. CDR3 coding DNA: TGTGCCAGCAGTCCGCTTCGCCAGGGGGGTTCACCCCTCCACTTT. It translates to CASSPLRQGGSPLHF.

The CDR3 bases are TGTGCCAGTAGTGGGACAACGAACACTGAAGCTTTCTTT. Protein product: CASSGTTNTEAFF. The rearrangement links TRBV19 to TRBJ1-1, with D tentatively TRBD1 (6 bases). Trimming took off 5 bases at V and 1 base at J, with 8 bases between the two ends. Looked up from germline, CDR1 is LNHDA and CDR2 is SQIVND (reference sequence). The CDR3 totals 13 residues.

This chain uses TRBV30 with TRBJ1-6; D is perhaps TRBD1 (6 bases). Germline assignment: CDR1 GTSNPN and CDR2 SVGIG (reference sequence). Trimming removed 0 bases at V and 3 bases at J, with 9 bases between. CDR3 length: 15 amino acids. CDR3 DNA: TGTGCCTGGAGTGTGAAGGGACACTATAATTCACCCCTCCACTTT. It specifies CAWSVKGHYNSPLHF.

The chain uses TRBV5-5 and TRBJ1-1, with D possibly being TRBD1 (6 bases). Germline CDR1 SGHKS, CDR2 YYEKEE (reference sequence). The CDR3 consists of 15 residues. Between the trimmed V and J ends, which lost 4 bases and 2 bases, there was a span of 15 bases. The CDR3 here is CASSLSGTSNTEAFF. DNA for the CDR3: TGTGCCAGCAGCCTATCCGGGACATCAAACACTGAAGCTTTCTTT.

This chain uses TRBV11-2 with TRBJ2-5; 12 bases are a match to TRBD2. V lost 0 bases and J lost 5; bases outside the gene matches: 13. The V gene's germline CDR1 is SGHAT and CDR2 FQNNGV. The CDR3 has 19 amino acids. The CDR3 bases are TGTGCCAGCAGCTTAGATAGCGCCCTAGCGGGGGGGCGGAGGGAGACCCAGTACTTC. Translating it yields CASSLDSALAGGRRETQYF.

The chain couples TRBV28 to TRBJ2-3; D uncertain. The CDR3 spans 14 residues. Trimming stripped 2 bases from V and 5 bases from J, with 11 bases between. Looked up from germline, CDR1 is MDHEN and CDR2 is SYDVKM. The CDR3 coding sequence is TGTGCCAGCAGTTTACTAGATAGAGAAGATACGCAGTATTTT. It codes for CASSLLDREDTQYF.

The chain couples TRBV7-3 to TRBJ2-2; 8 nucleotides match TRBD2. The CDR3 length is 16 residues. Germline V CDR1 and CDR2: SGHTA, FQGTGA. Trimming removed 5 bases from V and 5 bases from J; junction bases left unmatched: 10. The CDR3 reads CASSHPGGGRTGELFF. As DNA, the CDR3 is TGTGCCAGCAGCCACCCCGGGGGGGGAAGAACCGGGGAGCTGTTTTTT. The complete variable domain, with remaining parts taken from reference TRBV7-3 and TRBJ2-2, reads GAGVSQTPSNKVTEKGKYVELRCDPISGHTALYWYRQSLGQGPEFLIYFQGTGAADDSGLPNDRFFAVRPEGSVSTLKIQRTERGDSAVYLCASSHPGGGRTGELFFGEGSRLTVL.

V is TRBV27 and J is TRBJ2-2; no reliable D call. The CDR3 loop spans 13 amino acids. Germline CDR1 MNHEY, CDR2 SMNVEV (reference sequence). V lost 3 bases and J lost 3, with 5 bases in between. The CDR3 nucleotides read TGTGCCAGCAGTTTCCTTGACACCGGGGAGCTGTTTTTT. It yields the protein CASSFLDTGELFF.

The genes are TRBV4-1 and TRBJ1-2; D gene unclear. CDR3 length: 15 amino acids. Trimming took off 0 bases at V and 4 bases at J, with 12 bases between the two ends. Germline assignment: CDR1 MGHRA and CDR2 YSYEKL. CDR3 residues: CASSQDSSSGYGYTF. For the CDR3, the DNA is TGCGCCAGCAGCCAAGATTCGAGCTCGGGCTATGGCTACACCTTC.